This is a list of T cell receptor beta chains from one sample in a study of blood T cell repertoires in COVID-19. Some clones are missing from TCRdb's copy, which holds only in-frame ones; the method was immunoSEQ multiplex PCR. The table includes 35,000 to 50,000 clones, roughly 88% detected once. Material for sequencing was peripheral blood. The receptor set was obtained from a human donor in a cohort sampled during active COVID-19. Both conserved end residues are part of each CDR3. A D gene is named only where the DNA matches it firmly. Clone sizes are given selectively: once, few, many, or a class where the clone is expanded.

D	size	V	J	CDR3	DNA
-	-	TRBV24-1	TRBJ2-4	CATTEEKNIQYF	TGTGCCACCACGGAGGAAAAAAACATTCAGTACTTC
TRBD1	few	TRBV5-1	TRBJ2-5	CASSLLGTGRDETQYF	TGCGCCAGCAGCTTGCTCGGGACAGGGAGGGACGAGACCCAGTACTTC
TRBD2	-	TRBV10-3	TRBJ2-1	CAISDPGLAGYNEQFF	TGTGCCATCAGTGACCCGGGACTAGCGGGGTACAATGAGCAGTTCTTC
TRBD2	-	TRBV10-1	TRBJ2-3	CASSERKRGGTDTQYF	TGCGCCAGCAGTGAAAGGAAGCGGGGGGGCACAGATACGCAGTATTTT
-	-	TRBV5-4	TRBJ2-1	CASSLGTGILKNEQFF	TGTGCCAGCAGCTTGGGAACAGGGATCTTGAAAAATGAGCAGTTCTTC
-	-	TRBV5-6	TRBJ2-7	CASSLGGEQYF	TGTGCCAGCAGCTTGGGAGGCGAGCAGTACTTC
TRBD1	few	TRBV25-1	TRBJ2-3	CASSLRQGTDTQYF	TGTGCCAGCAGTCTTCGACAGGGGACAGATACGCAGTATTTT
-	-	TRBV3-1/TRBV3-2	TRBJ1-2	CASSQRGYGYTF	TGTGCCAGCAGCCAGAGGGGGTATGGCTACACCTTC
TRBD2	-	TRBV2	TRBJ2-3	CASSAGTRFTDTQYF	TGTGCCAGCAGCGCCGGGACTAGATTTACAGATACGCAGTATTTT
TRBD1	once	TRBV5-1	TRBJ2-7	CASSTGQGPYEQYF	TGCGCCAGCAGCACGGGACAGGGTCCCTACGAGCAGTACTTC
-	few	TRBV5-4	TRBJ1-4	CASSLDPGEKLFF	TGTGCCAGCAGCTTAGATCCAGGCGAAAAACTGTTTTTT
TRBD2	-	TRBV6-1	TRBJ2-1	CASSGPGLAGGVEQFF	TGTGCCAGCAGTGGACCGGGACTAGCGGGGGGTGTTGAGCAGTTCTTC
TRBD1	-	TRBV18	TRBJ1-3	CASSPGQGFGNTIYF	TGTGCCAGCTCACCGGGACAGGGTTTTGGAAACACCATATATTTT
-	few	TRBV18	TRBJ1-4	CASSQGTNEKLFF	TGTGCCAGCTCACAGGGGACTAATGAAAAACTGTTTTTT
TRBD2	-	TRBV3-1/TRBV3-2	TRBJ2-3	CASSPWRGDTDTQYF	TGTGCCAGCAGCCCTTGGCGGGGGGACACAGATACGCAGTATTTT
TRBD1	-	TRBV28	TRBJ2-1	CASRDRADEQFF	TGTGCCAGCAGAGACAGGGCCGATGAGCAGTTCTTC
-	-	TRBV6-5	TRBJ1-2	CASSYGPEYGYTF	TGTGCCAGCAGTTATGGCCCGGAGTACGGCTACACCTTC
-	-	TRBV6-2/TRBV6-3	TRBJ2-3	CASSYSRRGADTQYF	TGTGCCAGCAGTTACTCCCGCAGGGGGGCAGATACGCAGTATTTT
TRBD1	-	TRBV2	TRBJ1-2	CASTLTGIYGYTF	TGTGCCAGCACTTTGACAGGGATCTATGGCTACACCTTC
TRBD2	-	TRBV5-1	TRBJ2-3	CASSDGRGLDTQYF	TGCGCCAGCAGCGACGGGAGGGGCCTGGATACGCAGTATTTT
TRBD1	-	TRBV27	TRBJ2-2	CASSLASTGFNTGELFF	TGTGCCAGCAGTCTCGCTTCGACAGGGTTTAACACCGGGGAGCTGTTTTTT
TRBD2	few	TRBV4-1	TRBJ2-3	CASSKTSGGATDTQYF	TGCGCCAGCAGCAAAACCAGCGGGGGGGCCACAGATACGCAGTATTTT
-	-	TRBV5-5	TRBJ1-3	CASTGGRNTIYF	TGTGCCTCCACGGGGGGGAGAAACACCATATATTTT
TRBD2	-	TRBV3-1/TRBV3-2	TRBJ2-5	CASSQRGAGETQYF	TGTGCCAGCAGCCAGCGGGGGGCGGGAGAGACCCAGTACTTC
TRBD2	-	TRBV10-3	TRBJ2-5	CAISAGLAEKETQYF	TGTGCCATCAGTGCGGGACTAGCGGAAAAAGAGACCCAGTACTTC
-	-	TRBV19	TRBJ1-2	CASSPPGGRGDGYTF	TGTGCCAGTAGCCCCCCGGGAGGCCGAGGAGATGGCTACACCTTC
TRBD1	-	TRBV3-1/TRBV3-2	TRBJ2-2	CASSPGGQVYREELFF	TGTGCCAGCAGCCCAGGGGGACAGGTCTATCGGGAGGAGCTGTTTTTT
TRBD2	few	TRBV3-1/TRBV3-2	TRBJ2-1	CASSQQGTSGPYNEQFF	TGTGCCAGCAGCCAACAGGGGACTAGCGGCCCCTACAATGAGCAGTTCTTC
TRBD2	-	TRBV28	TRBJ2-2	CASSLGRGGEPELFF	TGTGCCAGCAGTCTGGGGAGGGGAGGGGAGCCCGAGCTGTTTTTT
TRBD1	-	TRBV6-6	TRBJ1-6	CASSGGGQDNSPLHF	TGTGCCAGCAGTGGGGGGGGACAGGATAATTCACCCCTCCACTTT
-	-	TRBV7-2	TRBJ1-6	CASSSGQAPLLNSPLHF	TGTGCCAGCAGCTCAGGGCAGGCGCCCCTCTTGAATTCACCCCTCCACTTT
-	-	TRBV2	TRBJ2-7	CASSSRLSSYEQYF	TGTGCCAGCAGTTCTCGTCTTAGCTCCTACGAGCAGTACTTC
TRBD1	-	TRBV19	TRBJ2-2	CASRVRDRNTGELFF	TGTGCCAGTAGGGTCCGGGACAGGAACACCGGGGAGCTGTTTTTT
-	-	TRBV28	TRBJ1-6	CASISGQGISPLHF	TGTGCCAGCATTTCAGGGCAGGGGATTTCACCCCTCCACTTT
TRBD2	-	TRBV18	TRBJ2-5	CASSAGEETQYF	TGTGCCAGCTCAGCGGGGGAAGAGACCCAGTACTTC
TRBD1	-	TRBV6-5	TRBJ1-3	CASRAGQGGNTIYF	TGTGCCAGCAGGGCGGGACAGGGTGGAAACACCATATATTTT
TRBD2	-	TRBV11-2	TRBJ2-7	CASRKGTSGELYEQYF	TGTGCCAGCAGAAAGGGGACTAGCGGGGAACTCTACGAGCAGTACTTC
-	few	TRBV6-1	TRBJ1-5	CASSERELNQPQHF	TGTGCCAGCAGTGAAAGGGAGTTGAATCAGCCCCAGCATTTT
-	-	TRBV12-3/TRBV12-4	TRBJ2-7	CASSPRGYEQYF	TGTGCCAGCAGTCCGAGAGGATACGAGCAGTACTTC
TRBD1	-	TRBV7-9	TRBJ2-5	CASSNQGARQETQYF	TGTGCCAGCAGTAATCAGGGGGCGCGACAAGAGACCCAGTACTTC
-	few	TRBV28	TRBJ2-7	CASSLMGAVQIYEQYF	TGTGCCAGCAGCCTCATGGGGGCAGTCCAAATCTACGAGCAGTACTTC
-	-	TRBV28	TRBJ1-6	CASSSGTPNSPLHF	TGTGCCAGCAGTTCCGGGACACCCAATTCACCCCTCCACTTT
-	-	TRBV6-4	TRBJ1-4	CASTRQSGDGEKLFF	TGTGCCAGCACACGACAGTCGGGGGATGGGGAAAAACTGTTTTTT
-	-	TRBV25-1	TRBJ1-2	CASRISREGYTF	TGTGCCAGCAGAATCTCAAGAGAGGGCTACACCTTC
TRBD2	-	TRBV5-1	TRBJ2-2	CASSLTSGGGGELFF	TGCGCCAGCAGCTTGACTAGCGGGGGCGGCGGGGAGCTGTTTTTT
-	once	TRBV6-5	TRBJ2-1	CASSYKRWTESDEQFF	TGTGCCAGCAGTTACAAGCGCTGGACAGAGAGCGATGAGCAGTTCTTC
TRBD1	-	TRBV7-9	TRBJ1-2	CASSTDRVGYTF	TGTGCCAGCAGCACCGACAGGGTGGGCTACACCTTC
-	-	TRBV5-4	TRBJ2-7	CASSSGVSNEQYF	TGTGCCAGCAGCTCCGGGGTTTCCAACGAGCAGTACTTC
TRBD1	-	TRBV5-1	TRBJ2-1	CASSLKGTGLSEQFF	TGCGCCAGCAGCTTGAAGGGGACAGGGTTGAGTGAGCAGTTCTTC
-	-	TRBV28	TRBJ1-4	CASSIPREKLFF	TGTGCCAGCAGTATCCCTCGGGAAAAACTGTTTTTT
TRBD1	-	TRBV9	TRBJ2-2	CASSRGQEITGELFF	TGTGCCAGCAGCCGAGGACAGGAAATCACCGGGGAGCTGTTTTTT
-	-	TRBV3-1/TRBV3-2	TRBJ2-7	CASSSQEDYEQYF	TGTGCCAGCAGCTCACAAGAAGACTACGAGCAGTACTTC
-	once	TRBV27	TRBJ1-4	CATRVGTLGKGKLFF	TGTGCCACACGCGTCGGGACATTAGGAAAGGGGAAACTGTTTTTT
-	-	TRBV3-1/TRBV3-2	TRBJ2-7	CASSQLYYEQYF	TGTGCCAGCAGCCAATTGTACTACGAGCAGTACTTC
-	-	TRBV6-5	TRBJ1-2	CASTPGGGYGYTF	TGTGCCAGCACCCCTGGGGGGGGCTATGGCTACACCTTC
-	-	TRBV19	TRBJ2-7	CASSIVGAAAYEQYF	TGTGCCAGTAGTATAGTTGGGGCCGCGGCCTACGAGCAGTACTTC
-	-	TRBV18	TRBJ2-5	CASSPQQETQYF	TGTGCCAGCTCCCCGCAGCAAGAGACCCAGTACTTC